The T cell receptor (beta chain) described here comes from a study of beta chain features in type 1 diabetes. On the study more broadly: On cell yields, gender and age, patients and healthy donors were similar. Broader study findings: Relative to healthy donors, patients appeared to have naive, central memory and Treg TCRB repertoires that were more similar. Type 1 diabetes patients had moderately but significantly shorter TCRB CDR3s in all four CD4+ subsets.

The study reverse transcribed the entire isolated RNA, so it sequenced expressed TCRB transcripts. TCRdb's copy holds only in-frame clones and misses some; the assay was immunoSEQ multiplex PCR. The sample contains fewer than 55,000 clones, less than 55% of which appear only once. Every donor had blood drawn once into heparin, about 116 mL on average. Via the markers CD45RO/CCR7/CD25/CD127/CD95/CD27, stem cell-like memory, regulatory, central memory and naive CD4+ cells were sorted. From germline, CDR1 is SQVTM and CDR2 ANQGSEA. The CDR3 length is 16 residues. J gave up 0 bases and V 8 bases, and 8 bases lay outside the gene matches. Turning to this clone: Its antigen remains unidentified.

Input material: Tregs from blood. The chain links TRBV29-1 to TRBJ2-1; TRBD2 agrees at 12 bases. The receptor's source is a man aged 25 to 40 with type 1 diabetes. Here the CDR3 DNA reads TGCAGCCTTACTGAGACTAGCGGGAGCTCCTACAATGAGCAGTTCTTC. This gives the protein CSLTETSGSSYNEQFF.